This T cell receptor (beta chain) comes out of a study of cytotoxic CD8 clonotypes in ibrutinib-treated CLL. Study overall: Enrolment comprised eleven to twelve relapsed/refractory and some 15 treatment-naive patients; 17 to 18 were IGHV unmutated.

Targeted sequencing depth ranged from 1 in 200,000 to 1 in 1 million T cells. This table comes from immunoSEQ multiplex PCR, and its TCRdb copy is limited to in-frame clones, with some not included. The sample includes 150,000 or so clones, over 75% seen only once; the top ten take roughly 2%. As for this clone: Its antigen is undetermined.

Broader study findings: Shared public clonotypes were rare, and on treatment they either got smaller or stayed the same.

The TCR was taken from a human donor with chronic lymphocytic leukemia. Sequencing used PBMCs, obtained after 24 months of ibrutinib treatment.

The CDR3 sequence: CASSPRAGSSRQYF. In nucleotides, the CDR3 is TGTGCCAGCAGCCCGAGGGCGGGTTCCTCCCGGCAGTACTTC. The chain links TRBV7-2 to TRBJ2-7; D possibly corresponds to TRBD2 (5 bases). The CDR3 sequence is 14 residues long. Germline V gene sequence: CDR1 SGHTA, CDR2 FQGNSA. V dropped 5 bases and J dropped 9 bases, with 20 bases sitting between them. Variable domain in full (rest from reference TRBV7-2 and TRBJ2-7): GAGVSQSPSNKVTEKGKDVELRCDPISGHTALYWYRQSLGQGLEFLIYFQGNSAPDKSGLPSDRFSAERTGGSVSTLTIQRTQQEDSAVYLCASSPRAGSSRQYFGPGTRLTVT.